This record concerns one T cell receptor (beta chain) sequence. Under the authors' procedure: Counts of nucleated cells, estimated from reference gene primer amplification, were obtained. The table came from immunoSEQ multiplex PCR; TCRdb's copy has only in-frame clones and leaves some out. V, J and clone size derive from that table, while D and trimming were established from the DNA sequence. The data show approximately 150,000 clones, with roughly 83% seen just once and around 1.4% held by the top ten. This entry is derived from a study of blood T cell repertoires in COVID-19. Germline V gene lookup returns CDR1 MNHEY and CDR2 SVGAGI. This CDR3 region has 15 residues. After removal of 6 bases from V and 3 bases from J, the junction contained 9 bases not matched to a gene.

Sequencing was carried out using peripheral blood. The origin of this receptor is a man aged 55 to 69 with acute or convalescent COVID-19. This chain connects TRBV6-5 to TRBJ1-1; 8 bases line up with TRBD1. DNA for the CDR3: TGTGCCAGCAGGTATAGTCAGGGGGCCGACACTGAAGCTTTCTTT. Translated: CASRYSQGADTEAFF.